This T cell receptor (beta chain) was obtained from a study of T cells in Graves' hyperthyroidism and ophthalmopathy. General study points: Stable hyperthyroidism was separated from ophthalmopathy by a model based on 13 V-J features. Ophthalmopathy, which appeared later, was predicted by the model a median 6.5 months before onset. In blood, most of the thyroid clonotypes expanded above 0.001 were also present.

Those patients with uncontrolled infection, other autoimmune disease, pregnancy or lactation were excluded. This clonotype was counted many times. Antigen: not known. Amplification yielded TCR beta CDR3 regions, with RNA transcripts as the source. TCR CDR3 regions were first amplified by RT-PCR with HTBI primers. MiXCR, run by TCRdb on the multiplex PCR reads, gives a single entry per CDR3 protein. The sample includes 500,000 to 650,000 distinct CDR3 sequences, 46% of them seen just once. There are 18 residues in the CDR3. Germline assignment: CDR1 SGDLS and CDR2 YYNGEE. The junction had 8 bases not matched to a gene; V was cut back by 0 bases and J by 1 base.

This chain connects TRBV9 to TRBJ2-5, with 11 bases aligning to TRBD2. The receptor comes from an adult woman with Graves' disease, either hyperthyroidism or ophthalmopathy (not recorded which). The sequenced sample consisted of peripheral blood or thyroid tissue (not recorded which). The CDR3: CASSVAAGLAELQETQYF. DNA of the CDR3: TGTGCCAGCAGCGTAGCCGCGGGACTAGCGGAACTCCAAGAGACCCAGTACTTC.